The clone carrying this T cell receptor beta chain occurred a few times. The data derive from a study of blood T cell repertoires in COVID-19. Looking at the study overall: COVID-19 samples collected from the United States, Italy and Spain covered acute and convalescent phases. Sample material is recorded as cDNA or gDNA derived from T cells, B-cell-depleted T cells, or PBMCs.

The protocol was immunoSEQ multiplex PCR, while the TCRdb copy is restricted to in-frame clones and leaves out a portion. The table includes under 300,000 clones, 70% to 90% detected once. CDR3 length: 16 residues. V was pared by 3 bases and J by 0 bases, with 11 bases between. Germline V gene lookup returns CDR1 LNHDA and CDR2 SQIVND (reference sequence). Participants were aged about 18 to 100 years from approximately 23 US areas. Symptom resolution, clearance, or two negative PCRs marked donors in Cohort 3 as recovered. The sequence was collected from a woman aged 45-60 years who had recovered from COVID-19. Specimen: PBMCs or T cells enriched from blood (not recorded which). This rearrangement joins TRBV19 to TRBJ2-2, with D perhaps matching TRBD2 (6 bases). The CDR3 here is CASSIPSASNTGELFF. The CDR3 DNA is TGTGCCAGTAGTATCCCTAGCGCTTCGAACACCGGGGAGCTGTTTTTT.